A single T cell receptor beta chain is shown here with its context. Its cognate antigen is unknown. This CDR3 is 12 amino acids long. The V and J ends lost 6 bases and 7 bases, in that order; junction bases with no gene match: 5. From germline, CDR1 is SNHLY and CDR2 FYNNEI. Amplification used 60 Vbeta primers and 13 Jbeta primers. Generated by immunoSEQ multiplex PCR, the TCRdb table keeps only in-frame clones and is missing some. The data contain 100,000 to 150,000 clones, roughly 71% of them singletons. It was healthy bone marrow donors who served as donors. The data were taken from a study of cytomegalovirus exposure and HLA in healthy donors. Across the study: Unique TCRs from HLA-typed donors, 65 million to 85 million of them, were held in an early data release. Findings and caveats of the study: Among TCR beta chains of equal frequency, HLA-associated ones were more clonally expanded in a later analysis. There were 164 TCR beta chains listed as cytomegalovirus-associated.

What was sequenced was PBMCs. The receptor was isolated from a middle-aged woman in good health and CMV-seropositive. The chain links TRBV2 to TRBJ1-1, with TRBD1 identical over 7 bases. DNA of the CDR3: TGTGCCAGCAGACAGGACAGGATTGAAGCTTTCTTT. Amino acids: CASRQDRIEAFF.